The present entry profiles one T cell receptor beta chain with its context. Its antigen is as yet unknown. This sample is part of a study of monozygotic twins with cystic fibrosis. Study-wide results and caveats: Monozygotic CF twin pairs shared significantly more nucleotide-identical clonotypes than unrelated CF individuals did. No link emerged between shared CDR3 counts and age, concordance or severity.

The assay was immunoSEQ multiplex PCR, and TCRdb's table has in-frame clones only and misses some. The table records 30,000 or so clones, approximately 97% of them present only once. The CDR3 is 15 amino acids. After removal of 5 bases from V and 4 bases from J, the junction contained 6 bases not matched to a gene. Germline CDR1 is SEHNR and CDR2 is FQNEAQ (reference sequence). The V and J genes are TRBV7-9 and TRBJ2-3, with 10 bases matching TRBD1. This clonotype was sampled from a girl aged 2 to 9 with cystic fibrosis. Sequencing was done on a sample of blood. The CDR3 region has the DNA TGTGCCAGCAGCCGATGGACAGGGGGTTCAGATACGCAGTATTTT. Protein sequence: CASSRWTGGSDTQYF.